This TCR beta chain was identified during a study of T cell responses to AZD1222 COVID-19 vaccine (dated by TCRdb to the early 2020s). About the study as a whole: AZD1222 recipients with second doses at about 4 weeks or about 12 weeks were pooled, because spike-specific TCR depth and breadth did not differ between schedules. TCR sequencing was performed for roughly 240 trial participants, of whom about 200 were given two doses of AZD1222 and 26 were given two doses of MenACWY control vaccine. Trial participants were enrolled by age into subgroups of 18-55, 56-69 and 70-plus years, and around 140, 26 and 57 TCR-sequenced participants, respectively, were included in these subgroups. The study at large found these results: Vaccine-associated CD4 TCRs spanned the whole spike protein, with dominant responses in regions 160-218 and 743-854. Reportedly, close to half of the unique spike-specific TCRs recognized epitopes lying outside the regions that are mutated in the B.1.351 and B.1.1.7 variants. Conclusions about previously exposed vaccinees are limited because only six or seven AZD1222 recipients were SARS-CoV-2 seropositive at baseline. Because no day 14 peak-response samples were available, the repertoires could be characterized only after the peak T cell response. The 56-69-year group was small, and its depth increase did not reach significance, likely because of low power. Participants were mostly white British and included more females than males, and it was suggested by the authors that clonal diversity may have been underestimated. A significant rise in spike-specific TCR breadth and depth was observed after two AZD1222 doses relative to day 0 and relative to MenACWY recipients.

Points on this clone: The antigen it recognizes is unknown. Base qualities are not at hand, and no much larger clone is one base apart.

The CDR3 regions of human TCRbeta chains were analyzed by immunosequencing. The original pipeline was this. TCRs in the repertoires were compared against a reference library of SARS-CoV-2-specific TCRs that had been generated with the MIRA antigen-specificity platform. Breadth meant the fraction of unique TCRs that were SARS-CoV-2-associated, whereas depth meant the fraction of total T cells that were SARS-CoV-2-associated. Using the MIRA data, every spike-specific TCR was mapped to the spike region that the TCR reacted to and assigned to either a CD4 or a CD8 class. Log10-transformed breadth and depth values were compared by one-way ANOVA with Sidak's multiple comparisons tests. What TCRdb holds here is the immuneACCESS table cut down to in-frame rearrangements. Part of the clones is not present; checked against another copy, under half of the missing clones reflect an unresolved V gene, and the others are unexplained. The D gene and trimming were derived from the DNA, and the V and J assignments and clone size from that table. In this sample the table shows about 110,000 clones, roughly 90% of which occur a single time. Around 5% of the sample comes from the top ten.

The time point label, as the study defines it: baseline before first vaccination. Samples from vaccinated people were obtained from the UK trials COV001 and COV002, which included a single-blind randomized controlled phase 2/3 trial of AZD1222 (ChAdOx1 nCoV-19) in healthy adults. Trial participant PBMC samples were collected at day 0 and day 28 after the second dose for TCRbeta chain sequencing. Trimming takes 1 base from V and 3 bases from J, and the germline ends sit 10 bases apart. In the germline V gene (reference sequence), CDR1 corresponds to LNHDA and CDR2 to SQIVND. The CDR3, cysteine through phenylalanine, is 14 amino acids long. The entry retains the CDR3 DNA only, 42 bases that are in frame from base 1.

The origin of this receptor is an adult in good health. The V gene is TRBV19 and the J gene is TRBJ2-7, with no confidently assigned D gene. The specimen was peripheral blood, collected on day 0 of AZD1222 vaccination. Here the CDR3 is given as CASSIAPGNYEQYF. The sequenced DNA is TGTGCCAGTAGTATAGCCCCAGGAAACTACGAGCAGTACTTC.